A single T cell receptor beta chain is shown here with its context. The data were obtained in a study of blood T cell repertoires in COVID-19. Trimming shortened V by 1 base and J by 6 bases, and 9 bases separated the two germline ends. CDR3 size: 13 residues. Germline CDR1 MDHEN, CDR2 SYDVKM. Using immunoSEQ multiplex PCR, the repertoire was profiled, and TCRdb retains in-frame clones only, with some absent. The data show a few hundred thousand clones, approximately 88% seen once. V and J are TRBV28 and TRBJ1-2; D unclear. The sequence derives from a woman aged 25 to 39 who had recovered from COVID-19. Source material: peripheral blood. CDR3 in DNA: TGTGCCAGCAGTTTATCCCCCAGGAATGGCTACACCTTC. Protein sequence: CASSLSPRNGYTF.